The present T cell receptor (beta chain) was sequenced within a study of blood T cell repertoires in COVID-19. Study as a whole: Material from acute and convalescent COVID-19 was sourced from the United States, Italy and Spain. The analysed material was cDNA or gDNA that came from T cells, B-cell-depleted T cells, or PBMCs.

Germline assignment: CDR1 MNHNY and CDR2 SVGAGI (reference sequence). Trimming took 5 bases from V and 2 from J; bases not matched to a gene: 5. This CDR3 has 14 residues. Per the authors' pipeline: Amplification with reference gene primers provided the estimates of nucleated cell counts. TCRdb's table, derived via immunoSEQ multiplex PCR, lists solely in-frame clones and lacks some. The V and J calls and clone size were taken over from that table, and D and trimming were inferred from the DNA. Of about 670,000 clones listed, 85% to 90% are singletons. Sequenced: peripheral blood. The receptor's source is a woman younger than 35 with acute or convalescent COVID-19. The chain carries TRBV6-6 and TRBJ1-1; 7 positions match TRBD1. The CDR3 nucleotides are TGTGCCAGCAGTCCGACAGGGAGCAACACTGAAGCTTTCTTT. It translates to CASSPTGSNTEAFF.